This T cell receptor (beta chain) was identified in a study of CD8+CD57+ T cells in acquired aplastic anemia. The overall study: Sorted CD4+ and CD8+ cells gave a mean 3.2 ug DNA, range roughly 0.2 to 27.4 ug.

The template used for profiling TCR beta VDJ and CDR3 was genomic DNA. TCRdb re-derived calls from the reads in MiXCR, one entry per CDR3 protein. This sample has hundreds of thousands of distinct CDR3 sequences, with about 70% found just once. Between the trimmed V and J ends, which lost 8 bases and 4 bases, there was a span of 20 bases. Germline V lookup: CDR1 SGDLS, CDR2 YYNGEE. This CDR3 region has 15 residues. The origin of this receptor is a human donor in good health, serving as a control. The gene calls are TRBV9 and TRBJ2-3; D possibly matches TRBD1 or TRBD2 (6 bases each). Specimen: sorted CD4+, CD8+, or CD8+CD57+ T cells (not recorded which) from PBMCs. The CDR3 loop is CASSICRGEADTQYF. The CDR3 nucleotides are TGTGCCAGTAGTATCTGTAGGGGGGAGGCAGATACGCAGTATTTT.